This T cell receptor beta chain originates from a study of T cells in Graves' hyperthyroidism and ophthalmopathy. Germline assignment: CDR1 LNHDA and CDR2 SQIVND (reference sequence). After removal of 6 bases from V and 5 bases from J, the junction contained 13 bases not matched to a gene. This CDR3 region has 18 residues. RNA transcripts yielded amplified TCR beta CDR3 regions. Carried out on the TCR CDR3, a first-round RT-PCR used the HTBI primer set. TCRdb reprocessed the multiplex PCR reads with MiXCR, giving one entry per CDR3 protein. The repertoire includes approximately 400,000 distinct CDR3 sequences, about 14% of them detected once, and 28% sits in the top ten.

The chain is built from TRBV19 and TRBJ2-3, with 14 bases fitting TRBD2. The specimen sequenced was blood. This TCR derives from a man aged 50 or older with Graves' ophthalmopathy. In DNA, the CDR3 is TGTGCCAGTAGCCGACTAGCGGGAGGGCCCAGGGAGAAAGATACGCAGTATTTT. This translates into CASSRLAGGPREKDTQYF.